This passage covers 26 T cell receptor beta chains from one sample sequenced in a study of control samples from healthy donors and cancer patients. The table came from immunoSEQ multiplex PCR; TCRdb's copy has only in-frame clones and leaves some out. The sample consists of fewer than 85,000 clones, roughly 91% of them appearing once. Sequencing was done on a sample of blood. These receptors were taken from a man aged 25 to 40 in good health.

The V and J genes are TRBV7-9 and TRBJ1-5, with D perhaps TRBD1 (6 bases). This CDR3 is built from 13 residues. Germline V CDR1 and CDR2: SEHNR, FQNEAQ (reference sequence). Trimming removed 11 bases at V and 3 bases at J, with 14 bases between. This chain's CDR3 is CAAGGGNNQPQHF. The CDR3 bases are TGTGCCGCAGGAGGGGGGAACAATCAGCCCCAGCATTTT. Drawing the rest from reference TRBV7-9 and TRBJ1-5, the complete variable domain is DTGVSQNPRHKITKRGQNVTFRCDPISEHNRLYWYRQTLGQGPEFLTYFQNEAQLEKSRLLSDRFSAERPKGSFSTLEIQRTEQGDSAMYLCAAGGGNNQPQHFGDGTRLSIL.

The V gene is TRBV5-4, the J gene TRBJ1-5, with TRBD1 identical over 9 bases. The J segment lost 1 base and the V segment lost 2 bases, leaving 7 bases of the junction unmatched. This CDR3 contains 17 residues. CDR1 SGHNT and CDR2 YYREEE come from the germline V gene (reference sequence). The DNA of the CDR3 is TGTGCCAGCAGCTTCAAGACAGGGGGGGTAAGCAATCAGCCCCAGCATTTT. Amino acid sequence: CASSFKTGGVSNQPQHF.

Notes on this clone: One end of the junction varies from germline; a read error may be responsible. The chain employs TRBV5-1 and TRBJ2-4, with D tentatively TRBD1 (6 bases). The germline V gene has CDR1 SGHRS and CDR2 YFSETQ. The CDR3 consists of 13 residues. CDR3: CASSLGGGQGPHF. CDR3 in DNA: TGCGCCAGCAGCTTGGGTGGAGGTCAGGGGCCTCACTTC.

This chain links TRBV9 with TRBJ2-3; 7 bases are shared with TRBD2. V lost 4 bases, J lost 5 bases, and 10 bases stayed unmatched. The CDR3 covers 15 residues. Germline assignment: CDR1 SGDLS and CDR2 YYNGEE. CDR3 nucleotides: TGTGCCAGCAGCCTGGGGGGGAGCGGGCGAGATACGCAGTATTTT. Amino acid sequence: CASSLGGSGRDTQYF.

As to this clone: The sample carries other DNA sequences with the same CDR3. The V gene is TRBV4-2, the J gene TRBJ1-1; D call uncertain. Germline V CDR1 and CDR2: LGHNA, YNFKEQ. V was shortened by 0 bases and J by 0 bases, with 5 bases between the two germline ends. This CDR3 is built from 14 residues. Here the CDR3 reads CASSQDLLNTEAFF. The CDR3 DNA sequence: TGTGCCAGCAGCCAAGATCTCCTGAACACTGAAGCTTTCTTT.

This rearrangement joins TRBV5-1 to TRBJ2-7; D is perhaps TRBD2 (6 bases). Trimming pared 0 bases from V and 3 bases from J, leaving 10 bases between. This CDR3 is built from 14 residues. Germline CDR1 is SGHRS and CDR2 is YFSETQ. The CDR3: CASSLVFSGYEQYF. The CDR3 DNA follows: TGCGCCAGCAGCTTGGTATTTAGCGGCTACGAGCAGTACTTC.

CDR3 amino acids: CASSYSWRGGRWKETQYF. Here the CDR3 DNA reads TGTGCCAGCAGTTACTCGTGGAGGGGGGGCCGTTGGAAAGAGACCCAGTACTTC. This chain joins TRBV6-2 or TRBV6-3 and TRBJ2-5; the D gene is possibly TRBD2 (7 bases). The V and J ends lost 0 bases and 3 bases respectively, with 20 bases between them. Germline CDR1 reads MNHEY; CDR2 reads SVGEGT. The CDR3 sequence is 18 residues long.

The gene calls are TRBV27 and TRBJ2-1; D is undetermined. With 5 bases removed from V and 8 bases from J, the gap between germline ends came to 13 bases. Germline values: CDR1 MNHEY, CDR2 SMNVEV (reference sequence). This CDR3 spans 13 amino acids. The CDR3 region is CASSPSRVDEQFF. CDR3 DNA: TGTGCCAGCAGTCCCTCCCGGGTCGATGAGCAGTTCTTC.

The rearrangement links TRBV5-1 to TRBJ2-1; a possible D gene is TRBD1 (6 bases). Germline CDR1 is SGHRS and CDR2 is YFSETQ. Between the trimmed V and J ends, which lost 0 bases and 7 bases, there was a span of 11 bases. The CDR3 sequence is 14 residues long. The CDR3 DNA follows: TGCGCCAGCAGCTTGGTCGACAGGAGGAATGAGCAGTTCTTC. Protein: CASSLVDRRNEQFF.

The V call is TRBV7-3, the J call TRBJ2-2; 9 bases fit TRBD1. The J segment lost 6 bases and the V segment lost 4 bases, leaving 6 bases of the junction unmatched. CDR1 is SGHTA, CDR2 FQGTGA, per germline. The CDR3 totals 15 residues. The CDR3 here is CASSSGQGGAGELFF. CDR3 DNA sequence: TGTGCCAGCAGCTCGGGACAGGGAGGGGCCGGGGAGCTGTTTTTT.

This clone was counted a few times. The chain employs TRBV20-1 and TRBJ1-2; the match to TRBD1 covers 10 bases. Germline trimming cut 6 bases from V and 8 bases from J; bases unmatched to any gene: 3. Germline lookup yields CDR1 DFQATT and CDR2 SNEGSKA (reference sequence). This CDR3 is 11 amino acids long. As DNA, the CDR3 is TGCAGTGCGATGGACAGGGGGGGCTACACCTTC. Translated: CSAMDRGGYTF.

This chain joins TRBV27 and TRBJ2-5; D not resolved. Germline V gene lookup returns CDR1 MNHEY and CDR2 SMNVEV (reference sequence). Trimming removed 0 bases at V and 2 bases at J, with 7 bases between. CDR3 size: 14 residues. This chain's CDR3 is CASSLSWSQETQYF. CDR3 sequence (DNA): TGTGCCAGCAGTTTATCGTGGTCACAAGAGACCCAGTACTTC.

This clone was seen once. In DNA, the CDR3 is TGTGCCAGCAGCCAGAGGGCAGGGGCTCTAGGCACTGAAGCTTTCTTT. As protein: CASSQRAGALGTEAFF. V is TRBV7-3 and J is TRBJ1-1, with D tentatively TRBD1 (6 bases). With 5 bases removed from V and 4 bases from J, the gap between germline ends came to 20 bases. The CDR3 length is 16 residues. Germline V CDR1 and CDR2: SGHTA, FQGTGA. The whole variable domain, filled in from reference TRBV7-3 and TRBJ1-1, reads GAGVSQTPSNKVTEKGKYVELRCDPISGHTALYWYRQSLGQGPEFLIYFQGTGAADDSGLPNDRFFAVRPEGSVSTLKIQRTERGDSAVYLCASSQRAGALGTEAFFGQGTRLTVV.

In this sample, this clone turned up a few times. The chain couples TRBV7-9 to TRBJ2-1; D possibly matches TRBD1 or TRBD2 (5 bases each). The germline V gene encodes CDR1 SEHNR and CDR2 FQNEAQ (reference sequence). The CDR3 length is 14 residues. The germline V and J ends were trimmed by 2 bases and 10 bases, with 15 bases remaining between them. The CDR3 DNA reads as TGTGCCAGCAGCTTATCGTCGGGACGCAGGGAGCAGTTCTTC. Amino acid sequence: CASSLSSGRREQFF.

This sequence joins TRBV19 and TRBJ2-2; tentatively, D is TRBD2 (6 bases). Germline V gene sequence: CDR1 LNHDA, CDR2 SQIVND (reference sequence). The CDR3 consists of 17 residues. The V and J ends lost 4 bases and 0 bases respectively, with 15 bases between them. The CDR3 sequence: CASSTPRGGANTGELFF. As DNA, the CDR3 is TGTGCCAGTAGTACCCCACGGGGCGGGGCGAACACCGGGGAGCTGTTTTTT.

This sequence joins TRBV7-9 and TRBJ1-4; D call uncertain. CDR3 size: 16 residues. Trimming took 5 bases from V and 0 from J, leaving 13 bases between them. Germline V gene data show CDR1 as SEHNR and CDR2 as FQNEAQ (reference sequence). The CDR3 coding sequence is TGTGCCAGCAGCCCGAGGACCGAAACAACTAATGAAAAACTGTTTTTT. Translating gives CASSPRTETTNEKLFF.

V usage is TRBV3-1 (or the pseudogene TRBV3-2) and J usage is TRBJ2-1; TRBD1 agrees at 7 bases. CDR1 is LGHDT, CDR2 YNNKEL, per germline (reference sequence). CDR3 size: 15 residues. Germline trimming cut 0 bases from V and 6 bases from J; bases unmatched to any gene: 5. The CDR3 here is CASSQERQGSNEQFF. CDR3 in DNA: TGTGCCAGCAGCCAAGAAAGACAGGGTAGCAATGAGCAGTTCTTC.

This sequence joins TRBV4-3 and TRBJ2-7; maybe TRBD2 (6 bases). Germline-derived CDR1 and CDR2 are LGHNA and YSLEER. This CDR3 is 16 amino acids long. V was clipped by 0 bases and J by 3 bases, with 15 bases between them. The CDR3 here is CASSQERTGLNYEQYF. The DNA for the CDR3 is TGCGCCAGCAGCCAAGAGAGGACGGGACTGAACTACGAGCAGTACTTC.

This clone was picked up one time. V and J are TRBV29-1 and TRBJ1-1; D ambiguous. V lost 5 bases to trimming and J lost 2 bases, with 12 bases between them. Per the germline V gene, CDR1 is SQVTM and CDR2 is ANQGSEA. The CDR3 spans 13 residues. The CDR3: CSVIPIQNTEAFF. CDR3 bases: TGCAGCGTTATTCCGATACAAAACACTGAAGCTTTCTTT.

This sequence joins TRBV2 and TRBJ2-2; D not resolved. The CDR3 is 14 residues long. V was cut by 0 bases and J by 1 base, with 3 bases left in between. Germline V gene data show CDR1 as SNHLY and CDR2 as FYNNEI. In nucleotides, the CDR3 is TGTGCCAGCAGTGAAGCAGGGAACACCGGGGAGCTGTTTTTT. Its protein is CASSEAGNTGELFF.

The rearrangement joins TRBV27 to TRBJ2-7; 8 nucleotides line up with TRBD1. Germline loops: CDR1 MNHEY, CDR2 SMNVEV (reference sequence). J lost 6 bases, V lost 3 bases, and 10 bases had no gene match. This CDR3 has 15 amino acids. CDR3 nucleotides: TGTGCCAGCAGTTTTGGGGACAGGCCCTCTGGCGAGCAGTACTTC. This encodes CASSFGDRPSGEQYF.

The V call is TRBV7-2, the J call TRBJ1-5; D not certain. Trimming took 5 bases from V and 8 from J, leaving 10 bases between them. Germline CDR1 and CDR2: SGHTA and FQGNSA. The CDR3 sequence is 12 residues long. The CDR3 nucleotides read TGTGCCAGCAGCCAACTATTGGAGCCCCAGCATTTT. Its protein product is CASSQLLEPQHF.

J is TRBJ1-3 and V is TRBV5-1, with unresolved D. The germline V gene has CDR1 SGHRS and CDR2 YFSETQ. V was shortened by 4 bases and J by 0 bases, with 11 bases between the two germline ends. The CDR3 totals 15 residues. CDR3 DNA sequence: TGCGCCAGCAGCCCCGCCGGCGGCTCTGGAAACACCATATATTTT. It codes for CASSPAGGSGNTIYF.

The chain is built from TRBV28 and TRBJ1-1, with D possibly being TRBD1 (6 bases). The CDR3 has 14 residues. Germline loops: CDR1 MDHEN, CDR2 SYDVKM. The V and J ends lost 2 bases and 4 bases respectively, with 11 bases between them. This CDR3 is CASSLIQGGTEAFF. CDR3 DNA: TGTGCCAGCAGTTTAATACAGGGAGGCACTGAAGCTTTCTTT.

This clone was found once. CDR3 region: CASSSVRQGGYEQYF. The CDR3 DNA sequence: TGTGCCAGCAGTTCTGTTAGGCAGGGAGGCTACGAGCAGTACTTC. The chain combines TRBV28 with TRBJ2-7; D is possibly TRBD2 (6 bases). V was trimmed by 4 bases and J by 3 bases, leaving 16 bases between them. The CDR3 is made up of 15 amino acids. Germline CDR1 and CDR2: MDHEN and SYDVKM.

The chain combines TRBV19 with TRBJ1-5, with D perhaps TRBD1 (6 bases). CDR3 length equals 15 residues. Germline values: CDR1 LNHDA, CDR2 SQIVND (reference sequence). Trimming shortened V by 3 bases and J by 7 bases, and 16 bases separated the two germline ends. Here the CDR3 reads CASSIRDSGAQPQHF. The CDR3 region has the DNA TGTGCCAGTAGTATTCGCGATTCAGGGGCCCAGCCCCAGCATTTT.